This passage covers 16 T cell receptor beta chains from one sample sequenced in a study of CD8 T cells in ankylosing spondylitis. Using its own MiXCR run on the 5' RACE reads, TCRdb lists one record per CDR3 protein. The sample has 150,000 to 200,000 distinct CDR3 sequences, 10% to 15% seen once; the top ten hold approximately 9.9%. The material sequenced was blood, either unsorted or a sorted T cell fraction (not recorded which). These receptor sequences come from a female donor with ankylosing spondylitis or in good health (not recorded which).

The V call is TRBV6-2 or TRBV6-3, the J call TRBJ1-6; 7 bases agree with TRBD1. The J segment lost 10 bases and the V segment lost 1 base, leaving 7 bases of the junction unmatched. Germline CDR1 MNHEY, CDR2 SVGEGT. The CDR3 is made up of 15 amino acids. CDR3 sequence reads: CASSYFTGVDSPLHF. CDR3 in DNA: TGTGCCAGCAGTTACTTTACAGGGGTCGACTCACCCCTCCACTTT.

In this sample, this clonotype turned up a few times. This rearrangement joins TRBV4-2 to TRBJ2-1, with 8 positions matching TRBD2. V dropped 4 bases and J dropped 1; count of bases not matched to a gene: 27. CDR3 size: 23 residues. Germline V gives CDR1 LGHNA, CDR2 YNFKEQ. As DNA, the CDR3 is TGTGCCAGCAGCCGTCCCAAAAGAATAGGGGCGGGAGGCCTTACCCAATCCTACAATGAGCAGTTCTTC. It translates to CASSRPKRIGAGGLTQSYNEQFF.

CDR3 in DNA: TGTGCCAGCAGTTCCCTAGAGGGAGGGCATATAGATACGCAGTATTTT. This encodes CASSSLEGGHIDTQYF. The chain links TRBV12-3 or TRBV12-4 to TRBJ2-3; 7 nucleotides line up with TRBD2. The V and J ends lost 4 bases and 5 bases, in that order; junction bases with no gene match: 12. This CDR3 has 16 residues.

This clonotype has a handful of counts. The chain recombines TRBV20-1 with TRBJ2-1; either TRBD1 or TRBD2 may fit D (5 bases each). The germline CDR1 and CDR2 sequences are DFQATT and SNEGSKA (reference sequence). CDR3 length: 14 amino acids. V was cut by 6 bases and J by 10 bases, with 22 bases left in between. For the CDR3, the DNA is TGCAGTGCCCCGCCCCGGGGCGGAAGAAAGGAGCAGTTCTTC. It translates to CSAPPRGGRKEQFF.

This clonotype came up many times. The CDR3 nucleotides are TGTGCCAGCAGCTTTTACAGGGTTGACACTGAAGCTTTCTTT. Its protein product is CASSFYRVDTEAFF. The V and J genes are TRBV7-2 and TRBJ1-1; tentatively, D is TRBD1 (6 bases). V was pared by 3 bases and J by 3 bases, with 11 bases between. This CDR3 has 14 residues. CDR1 is SGHTA, CDR2 FQGNSA, per germline.

On this clonotype itself: The germline gene is not matched at one end of the junction; a read error may be the cause. V usage is TRBV15 and J usage is TRBJ1-3; the D is unclear. CDR3 size: 17 residues. Germline assignment: CDR1 LNHNV and CDR2 YYDKDF (reference sequence). DNA for the CDR3: TGTGCCGCCAGCAGAGATATGAGTATCGGAGGTGGAAACACCATATATTTT. The encoded protein is CAASRDMSIGGGNTIYF. The variable domain in full, completed from reference TRBV15 and TRBJ1-3, reads DAMVIQNPRYQVTQFGKPVTLSCSQTLNHNVMYWYQQKSSQAPKLLFHYYDKDFNNEADTPDNFQSRRPNTSFCFLDIRSPGLGDTAMYLCAASRDMSIGGGNTIYFGEGSWLTVV.

Only a few counts were recorded for this clonotype. J is TRBJ2-6 and V is TRBV9; 9 bases match TRBD1. The V and J ends lost 4 bases and 0 bases, in that order; junction bases with no gene match: 8. The CDR3 is 18 residues long. The V gene's germline CDR1 is SGDLS and CDR2 YYNGEE. The CDR3 here is CASSPLGQGLSGANVLTF. The DNA of the CDR3 is TGTGCCAGCAGCCCCCTGGGACAGGGCCTCTCTGGGGCCAACGTCCTGACTTTC.

The chain employs TRBV5-1 and TRBJ2-1, with 13 bases lining up with TRBD2. The CDR3 is 14 amino acids. The germline V gene encodes CDR1 SGHRS and CDR2 YFSETQ. The trim removed 6 bases at V and 9 bases at J, leaving 6 bases unmatched. CDR3 sequence reads: CASTPGTSGIEQFF. As DNA, the CDR3 is TGCGCCAGCACCCCCGGGACTAGCGGGATTGAGCAGTTCTTC.

In DNA, the CDR3 is TGCAGCTTCTCCCAGGGGGAGGGGGGTGAGCAGTTCTTC. Encoded protein: CSFSQGEGGEQFF. The J gene is TRBJ2-1, the V gene TRBV29-1; D possibly uses TRBD1 or TRBD2 (7 bases each). This CDR3 has 13 amino acids. The V gene's germline CDR1 is SQVTM and CDR2 ANQGSEA. Between the trimmed V and J ends, which lost 8 bases and 9 bases, there was a span of 20 bases.

Comments on this clonotype: A much larger clone is a single base away; this may be a read error. The chain couples TRBV28 to TRBJ2-1; tentatively, D is TRBD2 (5 bases). V was clipped by 2 bases and J by 6 bases, with 11 bases between them. The CDR3 is 14 residues long. CDR1 is MDHEN, CDR2 SYDVKM, per germline. The CDR3 DNA sequence: TGTGCCAGCAGTTTAGACGGGATCACCAATGAGCAGTTCTTC. Its protein product is CASSLDGITNEQFF. The variable domain in full, completed from reference TRBV28 and TRBJ2-1, reads DVKVTQSSRYLVKRTGEKVFLECVQDMDHENMFWYRQDPGLGLRLIYFSYDVKMKEKGDIPEGYSVSREKKERFSLILESASTNQTSMYLCASSLDGITNEQFFGPGTRLTVL.

This clonotype has ten or more counts. The chain is built from TRBV5-1 and TRBJ1-1; 8 bases match TRBD1. Germline assignment: CDR1 SGHRS and CDR2 YFSETQ. Trimming cost V 2 bases and J 4 bases; bases outside gene matches: 4. The CDR3 runs to 14 residues. CDR3 DNA sequence: TGCGCCAGCAGCTTAGACAGGGGCCGCACTGAAGCTTTCTTT. Its protein is CASSLDRGRTEAFF.

At least ten counts were recorded for this clonotype. The chain is built from TRBV20-1 and TRBJ1-3; D is undetermined. The CDR3 contains 14 residues. Deletions cut 0 bases from V and 4 bases from J, with 10 bases between. In germline, CDR1 is DFQATT, CDR2 SNEGSKA (reference sequence). The CDR3 coding sequence is TGCAGTGCTAGAGATACCAGAGCGGGAAACACCATATATTTT. Translation: CSARDTRAGNTIYF.

This clonotype occurred many times. One end of the junction fails to match germline, which may point to a read error. The rearrangement links TRBV7-9 to TRBJ2-5, with D perhaps TRBD2 (6 bases). Germline V gene data show CDR1 as SEHNR and CDR2 as FQNEAQ (reference sequence). The CDR3 runs to 12 residues. The CDR3 here is CASSLALETQYF. The CDR3 bases are TGTGCCAGCAGCCTAGCGTTGGAGACCCAGTACTTC.

A few counts support this clonotype. The chain uses TRBV7-2 and TRBJ2-7; TRBD2 aligns across 7 bases. CDR1 and CDR2 from the germline V gene are SGHTA and FQGNSA. The CDR3 contains 15 residues. Germline trimming cut 11 bases from V and 0 bases from J; bases unmatched to any gene: 13. CDR3 nucleotide sequence: TGTGCCGTCGATTTGGGGGGGGGAAGCTCCTACGAGCAGTACTTC. Amino acid sequence: CAVDLGGGSSYEQYF.

This clonotype came up many times. V usage is TRBV7-8 and J usage is TRBJ2-7; 7 bases fit TRBD1. After removal of 0 bases from V and 6 bases from J, the junction contained 2 bases not matched to a gene. This CDR3 has 13 residues. CDR1 SGHVS and CDR2 FQNEAQ come from the germline V gene. The CDR3 nucleotides read TGTGCCAGCAGCTTAGCGAACAGGGGCGAGCAGTACTTC. Its protein product is CASSLANRGEQYF.

This clonotype was observed many times. The chain links TRBV9 to TRBJ1-1; D remains unclear. CDR1 and CDR2 (germline): SGDLS, YYNGEE. Trimming cost V 1 base and J 1 base, with 11 bases left between them. CDR3 length: 15 amino acids. The CDR3 sequence is CASSVMGGANTEAFF. As DNA, the CDR3 is TGTGCCAGCAGCGTAATGGGTGGCGCGAACACTGAAGCTTTCTTT.